These T cell receptor beta chains were read from a single sample in a study of blood T cell repertoires in COVID-19. Using immunoSEQ multiplex PCR, the repertoire was profiled, and TCRdb retains in-frame clones only, with some absent. This table holds 200,000 to 300,000 clones, 88% found once. Sequenced input: peripheral blood. All receptors derive from a middle-aged woman who had recovered from COVID-19. The CDR3 runs from the conserved cysteine through the conserved F or W. Fields, in order: V gene, J gene, D gene, CDR3 DNA, CDR3 protein. The D gene is left open where the match is weak.

V: TRBV28
J: TRBJ1-6
D: .
DNA: TGTGCCAGCAGTTCCCCCGGGGGTTCACCCCTCCACTTT
CDR3: CASSSPGGSPLHF

V: TRBV29-1
J: TRBJ2-3
D: .
DNA: TGCAGCGTCGCCCGGGCCCAAGGGGCGGATACGCAGTATTTT
CDR3: CSVARAQGADTQYF

V: TRBV28
J: TRBJ1-2
D: .
DNA: TGTGCCAGCAGTTTGGGGCCCGATGGCTACACCTTC
CDR3: CASSLGPDGYTF

V: TRBV5-4
J: TRBJ1-6
D: TRBD1
DNA: TGTGCCAGCAGCTTGGGGACAGGCGGGGGGAATTCACCCCTCCACTTT
CDR3: CASSLGTGGGNSPLHF

V: TRBV5-8
J: TRBJ1-5
D: .
DNA: TGTGCCAGCAGCTTGGTGGTGCGGACACCCCAGCCCCAGCATTTT
CDR3: CASSLVVRTPQPQHF

V: TRBV4-3
J: TRBJ2-7
D: TRBD2
DNA: TGCGCCAGCAGCCCAACCCCCGGGGGGGGCTCCTCCTACGAGCAGTACTTC
CDR3: CASSPTPGGGSSYEQYF

V: TRBV19
J: TRBJ2-1
D: .
DNA: TGTGCCAGTAGTGGGGCTAGCGCCGATGAGCAGTTCTTC
CDR3: CASSGASADEQFF

V: TRBV5-5
J: TRBJ1-3
D: .
DNA: TGTGCCAGCAGCCCCCTGGGAGGAGACTCTGGAAACACCATATATTTT
CDR3: CASSPLGGDSGNTIYF

V: TRBV7-9
J: TRBJ1-5
D: TRBD1
DNA: TGTGCCAGCAGCTGGACAGGGGGCGCGGAGCCCCAGCATTTT
CDR3: CASSWTGGAEPQHF

V: TRBV11-2
J: TRBJ2-1
D: .
DNA: TGTGCCAGCAGCAAGAGTACGAACAATGAGCAGTTCTTC
CDR3: CASSKSTNNEQFF

V: TRBV19
J: TRBJ2-5
D: .
DNA: TGTGCCAGTAGTATCGGGGGGACCCAGTACTTC
CDR3: CASSIGGTQYF

V: TRBV27
J: TRBJ2-1
D: .
DNA: TGTGCCAGCACCCCCGGGACTCGGAGGGCCCCCCGGGGTGAGCAGTTCTTC
CDR3: CASTPGTRRAPRGEQFF

V: TRBV27
J: TRBJ2-5
D: TRBD2
DNA: TGTGCCAGCACCACCCGACTAGCGCCTGGGGGGGAGACCCAGTACTTC
CDR3: CASTTRLAPGGETQYF

V: TRBV10-3
J: TRBJ1-1
D: .
DNA: TGTGCCATCAGTGACGGGGGGCCCGCCTGGGCTTTCTTT
CDR3: CAISDGGPAWAFF

V: TRBV19
J: TRBJ1-1
D: .
DNA: TGTGCCAGTAACCGCCGGGACATATTCGCTGAAGCTTTCTTT
CDR3: CASNRRDIFAEAFF